The 5 T cell receptor beta chains presented below share a single source sample, sequenced in a study of early T cells in non-severe SARS-CoV-2 infection. TCRdb reprocessed the 5' RACE reads with MiXCR, giving one entry per CDR3 protein. The sample yields about 60,000 distinct CDR3 sequences, roughly 5.3% seen once. The material sequenced was whole blood. All receptors derive from an adult who was a healthcare worker with PCR-confirmed SARS-CoV-2 infection or an uninfected control (not recorded which).

This clonotype came up many times. The chain joins TRBV2 to TRBJ2-3; the D gene is possibly TRBD1 (6 bases). V dropped 7 bases and J dropped 5 bases, with 7 bases sitting between them. CDR3 length: 11 amino acids. Germline loops: CDR1 SNHLY, CDR2 FYNNEI. The CDR3 loop is CASKGEDTQYF. CDR3 coding DNA: TGTGCCAGCAAGGGGGAAGATACGCAGTATTTT.

This clonotype was seen a few times. The chain employs TRBV12-3 or TRBV12-4 and TRBJ2-7; 11 bases map to TRBD1. This CDR3 is 14 amino acids long. Trimming cost V 6 bases and J 2 bases; bases outside gene matches: 3. The CDR3 region is CASRQGQGAYEQYF. The CDR3, as DNA: TGTGCCAGCAGGCAGGGACAGGGGGCCTACGAGCAGTACTTC.

This clonotype showed up many times. The rearrangement uses TRBV7-9 and TRBJ2-7, with D tentatively TRBD1 (6 bases). Germline loops: CDR1 SEHNR, CDR2 FQNEAQ (reference sequence). V was trimmed by 1 base and J by 6 bases, leaving 13 bases between them. The length of the CDR3 is 14 residues. The CDR3 region has the DNA TGTGCCAGCAGCTTAGTAGGGGGTAGGACCGAGCAGTACTTC. Its translation: CASSLVGGRTEQYF.

This rearrangement joins TRBV2 to TRBJ1-6, with 9 bases identical to TRBD1. The CDR3 contains 15 residues. From germline, CDR1 is SNHLY and CDR2 FYNNEI. With V trimmed by 11 bases and J by 5 bases, 10 bases remained unmatched. The CDR3 protein is CAGGQGIPNNSPLHF. DNA for the CDR3: TGTGCCGGTGGACAGGGGATCCCGAATAATTCACCCCTCCACTTT.

This clonotype was seen at least ten times. This sequence joins TRBV6-5 and TRBJ1-6; the match to TRBD1 covers 8 bases. Germline assignment: CDR1 MNHEY and CDR2 SVGAGI. This CDR3 comprises 15 residues. V shed 6 bases and J 7 bases; nucleotides not matched to a gene: 8. This chain's CDR3 is CASSSRDRSNSPLHF. Written as DNA, the CDR3 is TGTGCCAGCAGCTCTCGGGACAGGTCCAATTCACCCCTCCACTTT.